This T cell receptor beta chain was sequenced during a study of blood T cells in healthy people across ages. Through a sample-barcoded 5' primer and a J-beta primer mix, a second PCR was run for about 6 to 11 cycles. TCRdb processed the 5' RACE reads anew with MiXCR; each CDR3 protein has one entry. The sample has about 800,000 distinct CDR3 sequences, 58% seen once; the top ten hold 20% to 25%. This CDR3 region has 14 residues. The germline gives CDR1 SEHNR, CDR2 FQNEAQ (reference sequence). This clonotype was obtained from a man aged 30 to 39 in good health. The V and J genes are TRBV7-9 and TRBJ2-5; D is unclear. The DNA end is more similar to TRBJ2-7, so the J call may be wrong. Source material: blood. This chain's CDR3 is CASSFKSFYYEQYF. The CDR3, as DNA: TGTGCCAGCAGCTTCAAGAGTTTCTACTACGAGCAGTACTTC.